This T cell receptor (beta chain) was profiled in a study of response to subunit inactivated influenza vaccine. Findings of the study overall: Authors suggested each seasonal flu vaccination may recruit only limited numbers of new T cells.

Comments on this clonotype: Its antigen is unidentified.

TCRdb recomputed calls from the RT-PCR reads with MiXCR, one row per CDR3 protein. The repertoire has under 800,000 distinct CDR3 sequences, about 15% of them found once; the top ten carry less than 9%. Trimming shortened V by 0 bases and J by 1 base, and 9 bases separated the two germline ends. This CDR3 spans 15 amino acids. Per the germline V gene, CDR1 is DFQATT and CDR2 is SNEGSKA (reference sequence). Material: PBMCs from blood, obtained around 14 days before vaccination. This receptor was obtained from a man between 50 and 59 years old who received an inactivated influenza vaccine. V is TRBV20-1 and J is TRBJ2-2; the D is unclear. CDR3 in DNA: TGCAGTGCTAGAGATGGGCAGATGAACACCGGGGAGCTGTTTTTT. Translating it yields CSARDGQMNTGELFF.